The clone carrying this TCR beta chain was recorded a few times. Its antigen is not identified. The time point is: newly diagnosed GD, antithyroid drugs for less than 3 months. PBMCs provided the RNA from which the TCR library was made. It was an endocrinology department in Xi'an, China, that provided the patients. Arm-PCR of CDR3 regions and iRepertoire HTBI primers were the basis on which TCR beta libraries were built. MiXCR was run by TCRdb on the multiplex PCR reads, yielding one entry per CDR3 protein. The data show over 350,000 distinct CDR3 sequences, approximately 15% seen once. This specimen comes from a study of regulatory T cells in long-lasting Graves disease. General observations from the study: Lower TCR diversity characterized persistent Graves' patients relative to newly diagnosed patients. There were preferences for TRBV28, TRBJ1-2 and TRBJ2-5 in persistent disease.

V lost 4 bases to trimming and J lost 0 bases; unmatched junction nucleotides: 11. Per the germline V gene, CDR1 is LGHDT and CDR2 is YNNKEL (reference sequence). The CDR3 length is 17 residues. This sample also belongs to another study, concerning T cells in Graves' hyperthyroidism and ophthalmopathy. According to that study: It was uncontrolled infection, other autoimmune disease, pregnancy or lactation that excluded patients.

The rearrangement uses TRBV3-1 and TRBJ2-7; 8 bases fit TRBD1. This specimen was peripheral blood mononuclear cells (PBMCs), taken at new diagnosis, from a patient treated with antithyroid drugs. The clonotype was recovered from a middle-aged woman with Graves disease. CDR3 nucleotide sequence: TGTGCCAGCAGCCCTATCTTGACCGGACAGGGCTCCTACGAGCAGTACTTC. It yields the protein CASSPILTGQGSYEQYF.